This TCR beta chain was profiled in a study of identical twins (dated by TCRdb to 2016 to 2018). About the investigation overall: TCR alpha and beta repertoires from monozygotic twins, unrelated adults of various ages and cord blood were deep-sequenced to test whether fetal clonotypes persist. To rule out contamination, replicate twin experiments were performed at different times with different library preparation protocols.

Every donor in the study was a healthy Caucasian. The twin cohort consisted of three pairs of female monozygotic twins, all aged roughly 18 to 30 years. Positive isolation kits from Invitrogen were used to isolate the CD4+ and CD8+ T cell populations. Libraries were prepared through 5' RACE. Sequencing was performed on an Illumina HiSeq 2000. Template switching introduced a universal primer binding site; the final cDNA contained a unique molecular identifier, enabling accurate counting of TCR cDNA molecules. Specific primers in the conserved constant-segment region were used to synthesize first-strand cDNA for TCR alpha and beta chains. To control for contamination, every cDNA library carried two barcodes: a SMART-Mk sample barcode plus Illumina barcodes. TruSeq adapter sequences along with Illumina sample barcodes were introduced in two successive PCR steps. TCR alpha and beta cDNA libraries were sequenced on the Illumina HiSeq platform with custom primers. The paper's processing steps were these. Raw reads were processed with MiGEC to extract unique molecular identifiers, and MiXCR was used to determine CDR3 positions. For each individual, recombination models were inferred using an EM algorithm with the repgenHMM and IGoR tools. The analysis of shared clonotypes was done with the tcR package in R, with sharing normalized by the product of cloneset sizes. Out-of-frame nonproductive sequences were analyzed to study raw recombination free of thymic and clonal selection effects. TCRdb reworked the public reads: Q25 trimming with fastp, MiXCR clone assembly, productive beta chains retained. Each CDR3 protein gets just one entry, which takes the most common genes and DNA from the rows behind it. V and J calls and clone size were set by TCRdb, not the authors. This sample is represented by 500,000 to 550,000 distinct CDR3 sequences; approximately 20% of them were singletons. Approximately 0.52% of the sample comes from the top ten.

The CDR3, from cysteine to phenylalanine, totals 13 residues. Left in the record is the CDR3 DNA by itself, 39 bases read in frame from the first base. The germline V gene (reference sequence) sets CDR1 to DFQATT and CDR2 to SNEGSKA. V sheds 1 base and J sheds 4 bases, leaving 11 bases between their ends. Remarks on this clonotype: Its cognate antigen has yet to be identified. One base away there is no much larger clone; base qualities are not given.

General findings and caveats noted by the study authors: Invariant T cells such as MAIT and iNKT could partly confound zero-insertion analyses, although diverse VJ usage argued against such confounding for most clonotypes. Recombination models systematically underestimated out-of-frame TCR alpha sharing in monozygotic twins but agreed with sharing between unrelated individuals. A weaker excess of twin sharing was found in beta out-of-frame sequences because the signal-to-noise ratio was lowered by fewer shared sequences. Abundant cord blood beta clonotypes had fewer insertions, young adult naive repertoires showed a similar but weaker trend, and memory repertoires showed no such trend. Out-of-frame TCR alpha sequences shared between twins showed an excess of low generation-probability sequences compared with coincidental sharing between unrelated individuals. Conclusions relied on cross-sectional statistical analysis, since the same donors could not be followed over many years.

The same data also went into a second study, on yellow fever vaccine responses in identical twins. The second study's paper adds: According to the authors, the vaccine-induced T cell response in identical twins seemed to be partly convergent and partly specific to each individual. The study precisely tracked vaccine-responding T cell clones in identical twins.

The source is a woman under 30 in good health. The V and J genes are TRBV20-1 and TRBJ2-7, and perhaps TRBD2 as D gene, on 5 matching bases. Sequencing was carried out using CD4+ T cells sorted from blood. CDR3 reads: CSARGESGYEQYF. Here is the DNA: TGCAGTGCTAGAGGGGAAAGCGGATACGAGCAGTACTTC.